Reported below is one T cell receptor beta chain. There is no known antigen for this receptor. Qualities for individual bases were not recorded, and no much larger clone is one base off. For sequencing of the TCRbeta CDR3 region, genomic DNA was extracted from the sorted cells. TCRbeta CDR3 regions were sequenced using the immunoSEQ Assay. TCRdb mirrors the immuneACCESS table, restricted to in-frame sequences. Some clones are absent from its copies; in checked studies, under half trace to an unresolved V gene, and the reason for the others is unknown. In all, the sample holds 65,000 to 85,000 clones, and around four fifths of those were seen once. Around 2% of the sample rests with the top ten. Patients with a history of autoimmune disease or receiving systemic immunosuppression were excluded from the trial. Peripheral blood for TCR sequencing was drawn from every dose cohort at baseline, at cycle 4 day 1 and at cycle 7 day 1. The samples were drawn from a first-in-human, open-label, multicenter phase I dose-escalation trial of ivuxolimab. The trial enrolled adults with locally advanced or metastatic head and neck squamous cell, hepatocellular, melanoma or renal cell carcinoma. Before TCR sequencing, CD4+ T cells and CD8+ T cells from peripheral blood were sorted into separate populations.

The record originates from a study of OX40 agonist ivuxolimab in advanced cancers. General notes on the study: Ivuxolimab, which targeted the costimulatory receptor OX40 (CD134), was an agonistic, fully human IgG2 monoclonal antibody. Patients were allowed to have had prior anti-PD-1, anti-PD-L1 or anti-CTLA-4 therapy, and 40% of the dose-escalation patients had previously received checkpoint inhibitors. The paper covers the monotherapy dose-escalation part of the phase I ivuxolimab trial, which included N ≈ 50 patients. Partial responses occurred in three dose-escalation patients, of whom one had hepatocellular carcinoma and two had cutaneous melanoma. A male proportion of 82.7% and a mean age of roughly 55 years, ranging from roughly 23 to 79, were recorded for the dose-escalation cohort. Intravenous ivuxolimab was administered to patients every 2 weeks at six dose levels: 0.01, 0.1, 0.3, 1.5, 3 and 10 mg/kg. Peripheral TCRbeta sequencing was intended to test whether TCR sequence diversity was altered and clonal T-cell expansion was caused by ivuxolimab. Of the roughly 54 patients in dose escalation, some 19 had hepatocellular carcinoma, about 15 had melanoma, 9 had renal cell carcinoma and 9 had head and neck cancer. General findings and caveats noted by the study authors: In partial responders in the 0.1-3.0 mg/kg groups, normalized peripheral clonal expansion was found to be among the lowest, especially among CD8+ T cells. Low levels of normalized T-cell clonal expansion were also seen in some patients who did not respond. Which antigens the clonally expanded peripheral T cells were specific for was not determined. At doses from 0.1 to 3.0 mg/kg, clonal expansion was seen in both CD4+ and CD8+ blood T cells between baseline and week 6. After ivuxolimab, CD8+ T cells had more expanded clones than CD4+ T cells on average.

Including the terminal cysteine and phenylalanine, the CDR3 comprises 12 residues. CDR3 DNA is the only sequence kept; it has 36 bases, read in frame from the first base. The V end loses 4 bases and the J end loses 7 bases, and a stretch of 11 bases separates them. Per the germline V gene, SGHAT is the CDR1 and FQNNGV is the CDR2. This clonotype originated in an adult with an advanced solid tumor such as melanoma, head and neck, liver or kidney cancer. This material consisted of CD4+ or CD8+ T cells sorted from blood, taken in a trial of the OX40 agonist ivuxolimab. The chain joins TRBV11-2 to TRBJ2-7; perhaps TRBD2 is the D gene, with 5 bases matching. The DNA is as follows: TGTGCCAGCAGCTCTAGCACCGGGGAGCAGTACTTC. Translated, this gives CASSSSTGEQYF. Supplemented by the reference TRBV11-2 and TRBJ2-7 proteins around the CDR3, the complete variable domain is EAGVAQSPRYKIIEKRQSVAFWCNPISGHATLYWYQQILGQGPKLLIQFQNNGVVDDSQLPKDRFSAERLKGVDSTLKIQPAKLEDSAVYLCASSSSTGEQYFGPGTRLTVT.